This passage covers 8 T cell receptor beta chains from one sample sequenced in a study of blood T cell repertoires in COVID-19. This table comes from immunoSEQ multiplex PCR, and its TCRdb copy is limited to in-frame clones, with some not included. Found here are approximately 500,000 clones, roughly nine tenths of them singletons; the top ten hold 7.8%. Sequenced input: peripheral blood. The receptors here all came from a woman in her fifties or sixties with COVID-19, enrolled during active disease.

The CDR3 region has the DNA TGTGCCAGCAGCCTTTTCATACAGGGGTATGGCTACACCTTC. Translation gives CASSLFIQGYGYTF. The J gene is TRBJ1-2, the V gene TRBV11-2, with TRBD1 matching 7 bases. The CDR3 is made up of 14 amino acids. With V trimmed by 5 bases and J by 5 bases, 8 bases remained unmatched. Germline V CDR1 and CDR2: SGHAT, FQNNGV.

This clone was observed once. The chain has TRBV13 and TRBJ1-2; D is unresolved. V was pared by 0 bases and J by 4 bases, with 30 bases between. Germline CDR1 reads PRHDT; CDR2 reads FYEKMQ (reference sequence). The CDR3 totals 21 residues. The CDR3 bases are TGTGCCAGCAGCTTAGGCCTAAGCGAAGGGAAGGTTGGAGTGACTAGCTATGGCTACACCTTC. This codes for CASSLGLSEGKVGVTSYGYTF. The variable domain in full, with the rest retrieved from reference TRBV13 and TRBJ1-2, is AAGVIQSPRHLIKEKRETATLKCYPIPRHDTVYWYQQGPGQDPQFLISFYEKMQSDKGSIPDRFSAQQFSDYHSELNMSSLELGDSALYFCASSLGLSEGKVGVTSYGYTFGSGTRLTVV.

This chain links TRBV30 with TRBJ2-1, with a weak D call TRBD2 (7 bases). The CDR3 is 13 amino acids. Germline V gene lookup returns CDR1 GTSNPN and CDR2 SVGIG (reference sequence). V was trimmed by 1 base and J by 8 bases, leaving 12 bases between them. The CDR3 nucleotides read TGTGCCTGGAGTGAGGGGGGGAGGGATGAGCAGTTCTTC. As protein: CAWSEGGRDEQFF. Variable domain in full (rest from reference TRBV30 and TRBJ2-1): SQTIHQWPATLVQPVGSPLSLECTVEGTSNPNLYWYRQAAGRGLQLLFYSVGIGQISSEVPQNLSASRPQDRQFILSSKKLLLSDSGFYLCAWSEGGRDEQFFGPGTRLTVL.

This clone was seen only once. The rearrangement joins TRBV28 to TRBJ1-1; no clear D. Germline CDR1 MDHEN, CDR2 SYDVKM. V lost 8 bases, J lost 4 bases, and 11 bases lay in between. The CDR3 contains 12 residues. The CDR3 sequence is CASGPGSTEAFF. The DNA for the CDR3 is TGTGCCAGCGGTCCAGGCAGCACTGAAGCTTTCTTT.

The rearrangement uses TRBV2 and TRBJ1-4; TRBD1 might be the D (6 bases). Germline CDR1 SNHLY, CDR2 FYNNEI. The V and J ends lost 6 bases and 5 bases respectively, with 13 bases between them. CDR3 length: 14 residues. CDR3 bases: TGTGCCAGCAGGGGGGCCTTAGGGAATGAAAAACTGTTTTTT. Protein: CASRGALGNEKLFF.

With respect to this clone: Other DNA sequences of this sample code for an identical CDR3. The rearrangement links TRBV5-1 to TRBJ2-7; tentative D call: TRBD2 (6 bases). Germline loops: CDR1 SGHRS, CDR2 YFSETQ. The CDR3 has 12 amino acids. V lost 2 bases and J lost 4, with 7 bases in between. The CDR3 nucleotides are TGCGCCAGCAGCTTTCGGGGGTACGAGCAGTACTTC. Amino acids: CASSFRGYEQYF.

This chain links TRBV7-2 with TRBJ2-7, with 7 bases aligning to TRBD2. Germline trimming cut 0 bases from V and 0 bases from J; bases unmatched to any gene: 5. CDR1 is SGHTA, CDR2 FQGNSA, per germline. The CDR3 extends over 16 amino acids. The CDR3 spells CASSLALGGSSYEQYF. The CDR3 DNA sequence: TGTGCCAGCAGCTTAGCGCTGGGGGGGAGCTCCTACGAGCAGTACTTC.

The rearrangement links TRBV18 to TRBJ2-3; a weak D match, TRBD2 (6 bases). The CDR3 loop spans 12 amino acids. Between the trimmed V and J ends, which lost 5 bases and 5 bases, there was a span of 8 bases. Germline V gene lookup returns CDR1 KGHSH and CDR2 LQKENI. CDR3 sequence reads: CASSDSGDTQYF. The CDR3 DNA follows: TGTGCCAGCTCAGATAGCGGAGATACGCAGTATTTT.